These 18 T cell receptor beta chains originate from one sample sequenced in a study of shared clonotypes between healthy human individuals. Naive CD8 cells lacked CD45RO, underwent positive selection for CCR7 and left out terminally differentiated effector memory CD45RA+ cells. Some clones are missing from TCRdb's copy, which holds only in-frame ones; the method was immunoSEQ multiplex PCR. Found here are more than 2 million clones, about 95% of them singletons; the top ten hold 1% to 1.3%. Input material: naive CD8+ T cells sorted from blood. The origin of the receptors is a man between 18 and 29 years old in good health.

J is TRBJ2-1 and V is TRBV27; perhaps TRBD2 as D (5 bases). The CDR3 loop spans 16 amino acids. CDR1 MNHEY and CDR2 SMNVEV come from the germline V gene (reference sequence). Trimming removed 7 bases at V and 7 bases at J, with 23 bases between. This CDR3 is CASNELGFSERNEQFF. The CDR3, as DNA: TGTGCCAGCAATGAACTAGGGTTCAGCGAGAGGAATGAGCAGTTCTTC.

The table lists this clone with a count of one. The chain combines TRBV5-8 with TRBJ1-3, with 8 bases matching TRBD1. V lost 4 bases to trimming and J lost 0 bases; unmatched junction nucleotides: 3. This CDR3 is built from 15 residues. Germline assignment: CDR1 SGHTS and CDR2 YDEGEE. CDR3 DNA: TGTGCCAGCAGCCCGGACAGGGTCTCTGGAAACACCATATATTTT. It codes for CASSPDRVSGNTIYF. The full variable domain, rest sourced from reference TRBV5-8 and TRBJ1-3, is EAGVTQSPTHLIKTRGQQATLRCSPISGHTSVYWYQQALGLGLQFLLWYDEGEERNRGNFPPRFSGRQFPNYSSELNVNALELEDSALYLCASSPDRVSGNTIYFGEGSWLTVV.

The chain recombines TRBV6-1 with TRBJ2-3; D not resolved. The CDR3 has 10 amino acids. V was clipped by 0 bases and J by 8 bases, with 0 bases between them. Germline V CDR1 and CDR2: MNHNS, SASEGT. The CDR3 region has the DNA TGTGCCAGCAGTGAAGCTACGCAGTATTTT. It specifies CASSEATQYF.

The V and J genes are TRBV7-9 and TRBJ1-2; D might be TRBD1 (6 bases). V lost 3 bases, J lost 3 bases, and 17 bases lay in between. CDR1 and CDR2 (germline): SEHNR, FQNEAQ (reference sequence). The CDR3 is 16 residues long. The CDR3: CASSFPGAGNDYGYTF. As DNA, the CDR3 is TGTGCCAGCAGCTTCCCGGGGGCAGGGAATGACTATGGCTACACCTTC.

The rearrangement uses TRBV19 and TRBJ2-5; 7 bases are a match to TRBD2. The trim removed 8 bases at V and 1 base at J, leaving 7 bases unmatched. Germline CDR1 LNHDA, CDR2 SQIVND (reference sequence). This CDR3 region has 14 residues. CDR3 DNA: TGTGCCAGTGCGACTAGCTTGGCCCAAGAGACCCAGTACTTC. Protein product: CASATSLAQETQYF.

In its sample, this clone was seen a few times. The V call is TRBV7-9, the J call TRBJ2-1; 15 bases line up with TRBD2. CDR3 length: 19 residues. From germline, CDR1 is SEHNR and CDR2 FQNEAQ (reference sequence). The trim removed 0 bases at V and 3 bases at J, leaving 6 bases unmatched. This CDR3 reads CASSLATGLAGGFYNEQFF. For the CDR3, the DNA is TGTGCCAGCAGCTTAGCGACGGGACTAGCGGGAGGATTCTACAATGAGCAGTTCTTC.

V is TRBV6-5 and J is TRBJ2-3; 7 nucleotides line up with TRBD1. Germline V gene data show CDR1 as MNHEY and CDR2 as SVGAGI. This CDR3 has 15 residues. V was pared by 5 bases and J by 2 bases, with 7 bases of the junction left unmatched. CDR3 sequence (DNA): TGTGCCAGCAGTAACCCGGGACAGTCCACAGATACGCAGTATTTT. It specifies CASSNPGQSTDTQYF.

This sequence joins TRBV5-6 and TRBJ2-1; D remains unclear. Trimming left V 0 bases short and J 5 bases short, with 6 bases between. Per the germline V gene, CDR1 is SGHDT and CDR2 is YYEEEE. The CDR3 length is 13 residues. Here the CDR3 reads CASSLALNNEQFF. DNA of the CDR3: TGTGCCAGCAGCTTGGCCCTTAACAATGAGCAGTTCTTC.

The chain employs TRBV10-1 and TRBJ2-3, with 10 positions matching TRBD2. Germline V gene data show CDR1 as WNHNN and CDR2 as SYGVQD (reference sequence). The CDR3 runs to 15 residues. The J segment lost 4 bases and the V segment lost 4 bases, leaving 5 bases of the junction unmatched. In DNA, the CDR3 is TGCGCCAGCAGTGGTCTAGCGGGAGCGGCAGATACGCAGTATTTT. Translation: CASSGLAGAADTQYF.

The rearrangement links TRBV4-3 to TRBJ2-2, with TRBD1 identical over 8 bases. J gave up 3 bases and V 1 base, and 7 bases lay outside the gene matches. Looked up from germline, CDR1 is LGHNA and CDR2 is YSLEER. The CDR3 runs 17 residues. DNA for the CDR3: TGCGCCAGCAGCCAAGGGCCGGGACAGGACGACACCGGGGAGCTGTTTTTT. Translated, it gives CASSQGPGQDDTGELFF.

With respect to this clone: Other DNA sequences in this sample translate to the same CDR3. V is TRBV30 and J is TRBJ1-1; 7 bases line up with TRBD1. Unmatched junction bases numbered 1, after V lost 0 bases and J lost 0 bases. Looked up from germline, CDR1 is GTSNPN and CDR2 is SVGIG (reference sequence). The CDR3 runs 14 residues. CDR3 region: CAWSVGGMNTEAFF. In DNA, the CDR3 is TGTGCCTGGAGTGTAGGGGGCATGAACACTGAAGCTTTCTTT.

The chain recombines TRBV27 with TRBJ2-7; D is possibly TRBD1 (6 bases). The CDR3 length is 16 residues. CDR1 is MNHEY and CDR2 is SMNVEV in the germline V gene (reference sequence). The V gene lost 5 bases and the J gene lost 3 bases, with 20 bases spanning the gap. The CDR3 loop reads CASSPATVTGIYEQYF. CDR3 bases: TGTGCCAGCAGTCCCGCTACCGTCACAGGGATCTACGAGCAGTACTTC.

The chain combines TRBV25-1 with TRBJ2-2; 8 nucleotides line up with TRBD1. V lost 1 base and J lost 3; bases outside the gene matches: 10. CDR1 and CDR2 from the germline V gene are MGHDK and SYGVNS. The CDR3 spans 18 residues. In DNA form, the CDR3 reads TGTGCCAGCAGTGAATCCGTGGACAGGGACCCGTACACCGGGGAGCTGTTTTTT. This encodes CASSESVDRDPYTGELFF.

The chain carries TRBV7-9 and TRBJ2-5, with TRBD2 matching over 8 bases. CDR1 and CDR2 (germline): SEHNR, FQNEAQ (reference sequence). The J segment lost 3 bases and the V segment lost 5 bases, leaving 17 bases of the junction unmatched. CDR3 size: 18 residues. This chain's CDR3 is CASSPARGSGALEETQYF. The CDR3 nucleotides read TGTGCCAGCAGCCCCGCTAGGGGTAGCGGGGCCCTAGAAGAGACCCAGTACTTC.

This chain links TRBV4-3 with TRBJ1-3; tentatively, D is TRBD1 (6 bases). Trimming cost V 4 bases and J 0 bases, with 16 bases left between them. The CDR3 contains 17 residues. Germline values: CDR1 LGHNA, CDR2 YSLEER. The chain's CDR3 is CASSRLQGSYSGNTIYF. DNA of the CDR3: TGCGCCAGCAGCCGACTCCAGGGGTCTTACTCTGGAAACACCATATATTTT.

The chain couples TRBV13 to TRBJ2-7; the D is unclear. This CDR3 spans 15 amino acids. V gave up 1 base and J gave up 6 bases, with 16 bases separating them. From germline, CDR1 is PRHDT and CDR2 FYEKMQ (reference sequence). The CDR3 is CASSLEASAPLEQYF. The CDR3 coding sequence is TGTGCCAGCAGCTTAGAGGCCTCCGCCCCTCTCGAGCAGTACTTC.

The chain has TRBV27 and TRBJ2-5, with D perhaps given as TRBD1 or TRBD2 (5 bases each). V lost 6 bases to trimming and J lost 7 bases, with 15 bases between them. CDR1 is MNHEY and CDR2 is SMNVEV in the germline V gene (reference sequence). The CDR3 runs 13 residues. CDR3 nucleotides: TGTGCCAGCAGGCCATCTACTGGGGGGACCCAGTACTTC. Its translation is CASRPSTGGTQYF.

The gene calls are TRBV27 and TRBJ2-3; D possibly uses TRBD1 or TRBD2 (5 bases each). CDR1 and CDR2 (germline): MNHEY, SMNVEV (reference sequence). This CDR3 spans 16 amino acids. The V end was cut by 1 base, the J end by 1 base, with 12 bases between. The DNA of the CDR3 is TGTGCCAGCAGTTTATTGGGGGTAGAAGGCACAGATACGCAGTATTTT. This codes for CASSLLGVEGTDTQYF.